Below, 27 T cell receptor beta chains from the same sample are listed, as sequenced in a study of patients and donors after allogeneic stem cell transplantation. Via MiXCR, TCRdb re-called the RT-PCR reads, giving one row per CDR3 protein. The data show some 200,000 distinct CDR3 sequences, with less than 45% seen just once and about 30% held by the top ten. Specimen: blood, either unsorted or a sorted T cell fraction (not recorded which). These receptors came from a human donor who was either an allogeneic HSCT recipient or a stem cell or donor lymphocyte infusion donor (not recorded which). It is not recorded whose cells these are; they may come from a transplant donor.

The chain is built from TRBV12-3 or TRBV12-4 and TRBJ2-1; TRBD2 matches 10 bases. The CDR3 runs to 16 residues. J was trimmed by 0 bases and V by 10 bases; bases with no gene match: 9. The CDR3 coding sequence is TGTGCCACCCTTGGGACTAGCGACATCTCCTACAATGAGCAGTTCTTC. Amino acids: CATLGTSDISYNEQFF.

This clonotype turned up a few times. V usage is TRBV30 and J usage is TRBJ1-2, with a tentative D call TRBD1 (5 bases). The CDR3 extends over 14 amino acids. V dropped 2 bases and J dropped 8 bases, with 18 bases sitting between them. Germline CDR1 is GTSNPN and CDR2 is SVGIG (reference sequence). CDR3 coding DNA: TGTGCCTGGAGTCTTCTCCTGGGGGGTGGAGGCTACACCTTC. Its translation is CAWSLLLGGGGYTF.

The chain links TRBV20-1 to TRBJ2-1; 12 bases match TRBD2. The CDR3 has 19 amino acids. Germline CDR1 reads DFQATT; CDR2 reads SNEGSKA (reference sequence). The J segment lost 2 bases and the V segment lost 0 bases, leaving 11 bases of the junction unmatched. The CDR3 protein is CSARESGGLAGRAYNEQFF. The CDR3 DNA sequence: TGCAGTGCTAGAGAGTCGGGAGGACTAGCGGGAAGGGCCTACAATGAGCAGTTCTTC.

The rearrangement uses TRBV28 and TRBJ2-7, with unresolved D. The V gene lost 6 bases and the J gene lost 0 bases, with 18 bases spanning the gap. Germline V gene data show CDR1 as MDHEN and CDR2 as SYDVKM. This CDR3 region has 16 residues. The CDR3 coding sequence is TGTGCCAGCAGCCCCCTAAGGTCGATAGACTCCTACGAGCAGTACTTC. Translation: CASSPLRSIDSYEQYF.

The chain joins TRBV30 to TRBJ2-7, with a weak D call TRBD2 (6 bases). Per germline, CDR1 GTSNPN and CDR2 SVGIG (reference sequence). This CDR3 region has 12 residues. V shed 1 base and J shed 6 bases, with 10 bases lying between them. The CDR3 DNA is TGTGCCTGGAGTGGGGCTAGCGTCGAGCAGTACTTC. This translates into CAWSGASVEQYF.

The gene calls are TRBV5-1 and TRBJ2-3, with TRBD1 matching over 7 bases. J gave up 3 bases and V 2 bases, and 6 bases lay outside the gene matches. Germline V lookup: CDR1 SGHRS, CDR2 YFSETQ. The CDR3 totals 15 residues. The chain's CDR3 is CASSFDRAGTDTQYF. The CDR3 region has the DNA TGCGCCAGCAGCTTTGACAGGGCAGGGACAGATACGCAGTATTTT.

This clonotype turned up a few times. This chain uses TRBV12-3 or TRBV12-4 with TRBJ2-7; possible D gene TRBD2, 5 bases. V dropped 4 bases and J dropped 6 bases, with 10 bases sitting between them. This CDR3 is 12 amino acids long. DNA of the CDR3: TGTGCCAGCAGTTCGTCCGGGATCGAGCAGTACTTC. Protein product: CASSSSGIEQYF.

The rearrangement links TRBV5-1 to TRBJ1-2, with D possibly being TRBD1 (5 bases). Germline V gene data show CDR1 as SGHRS and CDR2 as YFSETQ. V lost 0 bases and J 9 bases, leaving 15 bases between the germline ends. This CDR3 contains 14 residues. CDR3 nucleotide sequence: TGCGCCAGCAGCTTGGCCGTCCTGGGGGTTCGCTACACCTTC. It yields the protein CASSLAVLGVRYTF.

The rearrangement joins TRBV7-2 to TRBJ1-3; no reliable D call. V gave up 4 bases and J gave up 7 bases, with 11 bases separating them. Germline CDR1 reads SGHTA; CDR2 reads FQGNSA. This CDR3 region has 13 residues. The CDR3 region is CASSSLDRNTIYF. The CDR3 DNA sequence: TGTGCCAGCAGCTCCCTCGATCGGAACACCATATATTTT.

The chain recombines TRBV12-3 or TRBV12-4 with TRBJ1-1; D not certain. The CDR3 has 13 amino acids. The V end was cut by 3 bases, the J end by 1 base, with 6 bases between. The CDR3 sequence is CASSFAPNTEAFF. CDR3 bases: TGTGCCAGCAGTTTCGCCCCGAACACTGAAGCTTTCTTT.

This clonotype has just a few counts. This rearrangement joins TRBV21-1 to TRBJ1-6; the table's D gene call, TRBD1, was not cross checked with the DNA. TRBV21-1 is classified as a pseudogene. The CDR3 covers 15 residues. CDR3: CASSAAGSRNSPLHF. As DNA, the CDR3 is TGTGCCAGCAGCGCCGCCGGGTCCCGTAATTCACCCCTCCACTTT.

The rearrangement links TRBV7-2 to TRBJ2-2, with TRBD1 matching over 7 bases. The CDR3 loop spans 15 amino acids. V lost 4 bases to trimming and J lost 4 bases; unmatched junction nucleotides: 6. CDR1 is SGHTA, CDR2 FQGNSA, per germline. In DNA form, the CDR3 reads TGTGCCAGCAGCTCAGACAGGGTACTCACCGGGGAGCTGTTTTTT. It translates to CASSSDRVLTGELFF.

This chain links TRBV7-6 with TRBJ1-1; possible D gene TRBD1, 6 bases. This CDR3 region has 16 residues. Between the trimmed V and J ends, which lost 5 bases and 0 bases, there was a span of 16 bases. Per germline, CDR1 SGHVS and CDR2 FNYEAQ. CDR3 region: CASSLYGGGMNTEAFF. In DNA form, the CDR3 reads TGTGCCAGCAGCCTATATGGGGGGGGCATGAACACTGAAGCTTTCTTT.

This clonotype was seen more than once but under ten times. The chain employs TRBV5-1 and TRBJ2-3; no clear D. The germline CDR1 and CDR2 sequences are SGHRS and YFSETQ. V was pared by 0 bases and J by 2 bases, with 7 bases between. The CDR3 is 14 residues long. The CDR3: CASSLGPVTDTQYF. For the CDR3, the DNA is TGCGCCAGCAGCTTGGGGCCCGTCACAGATACGCAGTATTTT. Combining the CDR3 with reference TRBV5-1 and TRBJ2-3 gives the whole variable domain KAGVTQTPRYLIKTRGQQVTLSCSPISGHRSVSWYQQTPGQGLQFLFEYFSETQRNKGNFPGRFSGRQFSNSRSEMNVSTLELGDSALYLCASSLGPVTDTQYFGPGTRLTVL.

This clonotype has more than one count but fewer than ten. The rearrangement links TRBV9 to TRBJ1-6; D is unclear. The CDR3 extends over 15 amino acids. CDR1 is SGDLS and CDR2 is YYNGEE in the germline V gene. V was cut by 0 bases and J by 7 bases, with 11 bases left in between. As DNA, the CDR3 is TGTGCCAGCAGCGTAGATAACAATTTAAATTCACCCCTCCACTTT. Translated: CASSVDNNLNSPLHF.

This rearrangement joins TRBV5-6 to TRBJ2-2; 7 bases align to TRBD1. After removal of 2 bases from V and 6 bases from J, the junction contained 1 base not matched to a gene. The CDR3 spans 13 residues. CDR1 and CDR2 (germline): SGHDT, YYEEEE. CDR3 sequence reads: CASSFQGAGELFF. The CDR3 DNA reads TGTGCCAGCAGCTTTCAGGGGGCCGGGGAGCTGTTTTTT.

J is TRBJ2-7 and V is TRBV20-1, with TRBD2 as a possible D gene (6 bases). Germline V lookup: CDR1 DFQATT, CDR2 SNEGSKA (reference sequence). The CDR3 loop spans 14 amino acids. V was shortened by 0 bases and J by 0 bases, with 9 bases between the two germline ends. The CDR3 bases are TGCAGTGCTAGAGACCCGACTAGCTCCTACGAGCAGTACTTC. This gives the protein CSARDPTSSYEQYF.

V usage is TRBV4-1 and J usage is TRBJ1-1; D not resolved. Germline loops: CDR1 MGHRA, CDR2 YSYEKL. This CDR3 is 13 amino acids long. Trimming shortened V by 4 bases and J by 5 bases, and 11 bases separated the two germline ends. In DNA form, the CDR3 reads TGCGCCAGCAGCCCAAGAACCGGGACTGAAGCTTTCTTT. Protein: CASSPRTGTEAFF.

This clonotype was detected a few times. The genes are TRBV20-1 and TRBJ1-5; D call uncertain. Between the trimmed V and J ends, which lost 3 bases and 4 bases, there was a span of 16 bases. Germline V gene data show CDR1 as DFQATT and CDR2 as SNEGSKA (reference sequence). The CDR3 runs to 15 residues. CDR3: CSASRRALSNQPQHF. The CDR3 nucleotides are TGCAGTGCTAGCAGGCGGGCTCTCTCAAATCAGCCCCAGCATTTT.

V is TRBV20-1 and J is TRBJ2-7; TRBD2 agrees at 10 bases. The germline V gene encodes CDR1 DFQATT and CDR2 SNEGSKA (reference sequence). The length of the CDR3 is 12 residues. Trimming cost V 3 bases and J 6 bases; bases outside gene matches: 2. The CDR3 region has the DNA TGCAGTGCTAGGCTAGCGGGAGCCGAGCAGTACTTC. Protein: CSARLAGAEQYF.

The CDR3 region has the DNA TGTGCCAGCAGCTTTGGTTTTGTGGGACAGGTCGACAATGAGCAGTTCTTC. It yields the protein CASSFGFVGQVDNEQFF. The chain recombines TRBV5-5 with TRBJ2-1, with 8 bases fitting TRBD1. Germline V gene sequence: CDR1 SGHKS, CDR2 YYEKEE (reference sequence). The trim removed 2 bases at V and 5 bases at J, leaving 12 bases unmatched. This CDR3 is 17 amino acids long. The whole variable domain, filled in from reference TRBV5-5 and TRBJ2-1, reads DAGVTQSPTHLIKTRGQQVTLRCSPISGHKSVSWYQQVLGQGPQFIFQYYEKEERGRGNFPDRFSARQFPNYSSELNVNALLLGDSALYLCASSFGFVGQVDNEQFFGPGTRLTVL.

The genes are TRBV5-1 and TRBJ1-1; 8 positions match TRBD1. V dropped 2 bases and J dropped 2; count of bases not matched to a gene: 5. The CDR3 runs to 15 residues. Per the germline V gene, CDR1 is SGHRS and CDR2 is YFSETQ. The CDR3 coding sequence is TGCGCCAGCAGCTTCGGACAGGGCACTAACACTGAAGCTTTCTTT. The encoded protein is CASSFGQGTNTEAFF.

Written as DNA, the CDR3 is TGTGCCAGCAGCTTGACCGGGACAGGGTTCCACGAGCAGTACTTC. Translated: CASSLTGTGFHEQYF. The chain employs TRBV5-6 and TRBJ2-7; 9 bases agree with TRBD1. Germline V gene data show CDR1 as SGHDT and CDR2 as YYEEEE. The V segment lost 1 base and the J segment 5 bases; nucleotides outside the gene matches: 7. This CDR3 spans 15 amino acids.

The J gene is TRBJ2-1, the V gene TRBV12-3 or TRBV12-4; 9 bases agree with TRBD2. This CDR3 spans 17 amino acids. J lost 1 base, V lost 1 base, and 5 bases had no gene match. The CDR3 here is CASSLVAGGRSYNEQFF. The CDR3 region has the DNA TGTGCCAGCAGTTTAGTTGCGGGAGGGCGTTCCTACAATGAGCAGTTCTTC.

The V gene is TRBV28, the J gene TRBJ2-7, with TRBD2 identical over 7 bases. Germline CDR1 MDHEN, CDR2 SYDVKM. V trimming: 3 bases; J trimming: 0 bases; junction bases outside the gene matches: 5. The CDR3 is made up of 15 amino acids. CDR3 in DNA: TGTGCCAGCAGTTTGGGGACTATAAGCTCCTACGAGCAGTACTTC. It is translated as CASSLGTISSYEQYF.

The J gene is TRBJ1-5, the V gene TRBV21-1; TRBD1 was called by the table and not checked on the DNA. TRBV21-1 constitutes a pseudogene. CDR3 length equals 15 residues. The CDR3 nucleotides read TGTGCCAGCAGCGGCACAGGGCTCGGCAATCAGCCCCAGCATTTT. Residues: CASSGTGLGNQPQHF.

The chain is built from TRBV15 and TRBJ2-7; D may be TRBD2 (5 bases). The V end was cut by 0 bases, the J end by 0 bases, with 9 bases between. Germline values: CDR1 LNHNV, CDR2 YYDKDF (reference sequence). CDR3 length: 15 residues. The CDR3: CATSRDVSVSYEQYF. The DNA of the CDR3 is TGTGCCACCAGCAGAGACGTTAGCGTCTCCTACGAGCAGTACTTC.